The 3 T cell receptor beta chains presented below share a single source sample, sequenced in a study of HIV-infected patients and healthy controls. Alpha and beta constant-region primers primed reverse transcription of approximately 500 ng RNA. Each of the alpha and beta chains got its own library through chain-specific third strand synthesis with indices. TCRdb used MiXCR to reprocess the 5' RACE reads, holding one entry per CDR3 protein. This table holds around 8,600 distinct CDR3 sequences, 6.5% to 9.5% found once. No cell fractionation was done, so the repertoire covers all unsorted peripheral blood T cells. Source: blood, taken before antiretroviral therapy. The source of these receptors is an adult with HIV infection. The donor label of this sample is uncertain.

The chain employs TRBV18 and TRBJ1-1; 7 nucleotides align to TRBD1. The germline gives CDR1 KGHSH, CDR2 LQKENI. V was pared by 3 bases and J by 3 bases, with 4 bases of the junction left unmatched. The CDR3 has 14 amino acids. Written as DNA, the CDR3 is TGTGCCAGCTCACCGCAGGGGGGTTACACTGAAGCTTTCTTT. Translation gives CASSPQGGYTEAFF.

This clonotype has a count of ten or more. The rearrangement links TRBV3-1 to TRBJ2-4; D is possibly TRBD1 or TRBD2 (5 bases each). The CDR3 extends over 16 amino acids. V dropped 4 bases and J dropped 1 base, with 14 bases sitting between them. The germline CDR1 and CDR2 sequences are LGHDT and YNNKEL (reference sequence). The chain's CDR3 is CASSPGTITAKNIQYF. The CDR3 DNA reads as TGTGCCAGCAGCCCCGGGACCATCACGGCCAAAAACATTCAGTACTTC.

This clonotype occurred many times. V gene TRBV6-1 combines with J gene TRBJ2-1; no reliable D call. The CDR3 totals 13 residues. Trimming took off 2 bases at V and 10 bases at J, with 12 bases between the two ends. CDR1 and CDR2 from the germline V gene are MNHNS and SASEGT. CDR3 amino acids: CASSENRASEQFF. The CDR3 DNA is TGTGCCAGCAGTGAAAATCGGGCCTCGGAGCAGTTCTTC.